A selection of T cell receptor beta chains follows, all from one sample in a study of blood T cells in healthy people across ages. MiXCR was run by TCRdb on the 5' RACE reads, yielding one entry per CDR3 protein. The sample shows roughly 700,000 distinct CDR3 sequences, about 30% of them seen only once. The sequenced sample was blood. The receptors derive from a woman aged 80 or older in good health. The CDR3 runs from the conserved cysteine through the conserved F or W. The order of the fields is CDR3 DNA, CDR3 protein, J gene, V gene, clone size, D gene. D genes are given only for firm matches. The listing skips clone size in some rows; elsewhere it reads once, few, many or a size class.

DNA: TGTGCCAGCACCGTAGTGTTGGGGGTCGGGGCAGATACGCAGTATTTT; CDR3: CASTVVLGVGADTQYF; J: TRBJ2-3; V: TRBV12-3/TRBV12-4; size: -; D: -
DNA: TGTGCCAGCAGCTTGCGGGGTCCGAACTATGGCTACACCTTC; CDR3: CASSLRGPNYGYTF; J: TRBJ1-2; V: TRBV5-6; size: many; D: -
DNA: TGTGCCAGCAGCTTAGAACAGCACTACACCTTC; CDR3: CASSLEQHYTF; J: TRBJ1-2; V: TRBV7-9; size: once; D: -
DNA: TGTGCTAGTGGACCTACCCGACAGGGGGCTACAGATACGCAGTATTTT; CDR3: CASGPTRQGATDTQYF; J: TRBJ2-3; V: TRBV12-5; size: -; D: TRBD1
DNA: TGTGCCAGTAGTATCCTCAGCGGGGGGATCCAAGAGACCCAGTACTTC; CDR3: CASSILSGGIQETQYF; J: TRBJ2-5; V: TRBV19; size: few; D: TRBD2
DNA: TGCAGTGCTAGAGAGACAAATCGAATGAACAATGAGCAGTTCTTC; CDR3: CSARETNRMNNEQFF; J: TRBJ2-1; V: TRBV20-1; size: many; D: -
DNA: TGTGCCAGCAGCAAGGAAAGGGGATTTAATGAAAAACTGTTTTTT; CDR3: CASSKERGFNEKLFF; J: TRBJ1-4; V: TRBV2; size: -; D: -
DNA: TGCGCCAGCAGCTTGATCTCCCTCTCTAACACTGAAGCTTTCTTT; CDR3: CASSLISLSNTEAFF; J: TRBJ1-1; V: TRBV5-1; size: many; D: -
DNA: TGCGCCAGCAGCCAAGATAAACGTGGGGCCCAGTACTTC; CDR3: CASSQDKRGAQYF; J: TRBJ2-7; V: TRBV4-1; size: many; D: -
DNA: TGTGCCAGCAGCTTCCTGACAAATCAATATGGCTACACCTTC; CDR3: CASSFLTNQYGYTF; J: TRBJ1-2; V: TRBV7-2; size: many; D: -
DNA: TGCGCCAGCAGCTTGACAGGGGGACCCGTGGGACAAGATGGCTACACCTTC; CDR3: CASSLTGGPVGQDGYTF; J: TRBJ1-2; V: TRBV5-1; size: -; D: TRBD1
DNA: TGTGCCATCAGTGAGTCGAATGGGGGAAGGGCGGATTCACCCCTCCACTTT; CDR3: CAISESNGGRADSPLHF; J: TRBJ1-6; V: TRBV10-3; size: many; D: -
DNA: TGTGCCATCAGTCCACAACAGGGGGGGCTGAAAGCTTTCTTT; CDR3: CAISPQQGGLKAFF; J: TRBJ1-1; V: TRBV10-3; size: -; D: TRBD1
DNA: TGTGCCAGCAGCACACCTCGGACAGGGGGTTCAAATGAGCAGTACTTC; CDR3: CASSTPRTGGSNEQYF; J: TRBJ2-5; V: TRBV9; size: -; D: TRBD1
DNA: TGTGCCAGCAGCCCCTCAACGACTATCGCGAACACCGGGGAACTGTTTTTT; CDR3: CASSPSTTIANTGELFF; J: TRBJ2-2; V: TRBV7-7; size: -; D: -
DNA: TGTGCCAGCAGTTACTCCAAACTAGCGGGGGACCAAGAGACCCAGTACTTC; CDR3: CASSYSKLAGDQETQYF; J: TRBJ2-5; V: TRBV6-6; size: many; D: TRBD2
DNA: TGTGCCAGCAGTCCCCGGACAGGGCGAGTCTATGGCTACACCTTC; CDR3: CASSPRTGRVYGYTF; J: TRBJ1-2; V: TRBV12-3/TRBV12-4; size: -; D: TRBD1
DNA: TGTGCCAGCAGCAAGAGGACTTACAGGGCCAGCGATGAGCAGTTCTTC; CDR3: CASSKRTYRASDEQFF; J: TRBJ2-1; V: TRBV21-1; size: -; D: -
DNA: TGCGCCAGCAGCTTGCCCCGGGACAGGTCCACAGATACGCAGTATTTT; CDR3: CASSLPRDRSTDTQYF; J: TRBJ2-3; V: TRBV5-1; size: many; D: TRBD1
DNA: TGCGCCAGCAACCCCCTCTCGGGGGGGCCCAACTATGGCTACACCTTC; CDR3: CASNPLSGGPNYGYTF; J: TRBJ1-2; V: TRBV4-1; size: many; D: -
DNA: TGTGCCAGCAGCCTTCCGCAGGGTTCAGATACGCAGTATTTT; CDR3: CASSLPQGSDTQYF; J: TRBJ2-3; V: TRBV7-2; size: many; D: -
DNA: TGTGCCAGCCTCCTACTGGTGGGATTCCAAGAGACCCAGTACTTC; CDR3: CASLLLVGFQETQYF; J: TRBJ2-5; V: TRBV7-8; size: many; D: -
DNA: TGTGCCAGCAGTCAGCGACTAGCTAGCAAAGAGACCCAGTACTTC; CDR3: CASSQRLASKETQYF; J: TRBJ2-5; V: TRBV3-1; size: -; D: TRBD2
DNA: TGTGCCAGCAGTTTGGGGGGGGCGAGGGCTTTCTTT; CDR3: CASSLGGARAFF; J: TRBJ1-1; V: TRBV12-3/TRBV12-4; size: many; D: -
DNA: TGTGCCAGCAGCTTAGCGCGTGTGGCGCCTTCTCACGAGCAGTACTTC; CDR3: CASSLARVAPSHEQYF; J: TRBJ2-7; V: TRBV7-8; size: many; D: -
DNA: TGTGCCAGCAGCCTCGGACTAGCGGGAGCGGGTACGCAGTATTTT; CDR3: CASSLGLAGAGTQYF; J: TRBJ2-3; V: TRBV11-2; size: -; D: TRBD2
DNA: TGCAGCGTTGACAGGGGGGCCCTCAATGAGCAGTTCTTC; CDR3: CSVDRGALNEQFF; J: TRBJ2-1; V: TRBV29-1; size: -; D: -
DNA: TGTGCCAGCAGCAAATTAAACGGAAGATACGAGCAGTACTTC; CDR3: CASSKLNGRYEQYF; J: TRBJ2-7; V: TRBV21-1; size: -; D: -
DNA: TGTGCCGGCACCCAACGGGGACCCTCCTACGAGCAGTACTTC; CDR3: CAGTQRGPSYEQYF; J: TRBJ2-7; V: TRBV6-2/TRBV6-3; size: -; D: -
DNA: TGTGCCAGCAGACAAACCAGGGTAAGCAATCAGCCCCAGCATTTT; CDR3: CASRQTRVSNQPQHF; J: TRBJ1-5; V: TRBV28; size: few; D: -
DNA: TGTGCCAGCAGTGAAGCGGTGGGAGAGACCCAGTACTTC; CDR3: CASSEAVGETQYF; J: TRBJ2-5; V: TRBV2; size: many; D: -
DNA: TGTGCCAGCAGCCCTACCAGGGGGCGAGATAAAGATGGCTACACCTTC; CDR3: CASSPTRGRDKDGYTF; J: TRBJ1-2; V: TRBV6-2/TRBV6-3; size: -; D: TRBD1
DNA: TGTGCCAGCCTATCTCAGCCCCAGCATTTT; CDR3: CASLSQPQHF; J: TRBJ1-5; V: TRBV6-2/TRBV6-3; size: few; D: -
DNA: TGTGCCAGCTCACCTCTTCAGTTTAATGGTGAAGCTTTCTTT; CDR3: CASSPLQFNGEAFF; J: TRBJ1-1; V: TRBV18; size: -; D: -
DNA: TGCAGTGCTAGATCGACAGGGAACACTGAAGCTTTCTTT; CDR3: CSARSTGNTEAFF; J: TRBJ1-1; V: TRBV20-1; size: -; D: -
DNA: TGTGCCAGCAGTAAATACGGGACAGTCCCCTCCGAGCAGTACTTC; CDR3: CASSKYGTVPSEQYF; J: TRBJ2-7; V: TRBV25-1; size: once; D: TRBD1
DNA: TGTGCCAGCAGTGAATCAGGGAATAGCACAGATACGCAGTATTTT; CDR3: CASSESGNSTDTQYF; J: TRBJ2-3; V: TRBV6-1; size: -; D: -
DNA: TGTGCCAGCAGCCCGCGCGGGACAGGCGCGGGCGGCAATGAGCAGTACTTC; CDR3: CASSPRGTGAGGNEQYF; J: TRBJ2-7; V: TRBV7-2; size: -; D: TRBD1
DNA: TGTGCCAGCAGCCAGGGCGACAACATCAGCAATCAGCCCCAGCATTTT; CDR3: CASSQGDNISNQPQHF; J: TRBJ1-5; V: TRBV4-2; size: -; D: -
DNA: TGTGCCAGCAGCAAAGACTCCGGGACTAGCGGCGCCAATGAGCAGTTCTTC; CDR3: CASSKDSGTSGANEQFF; J: TRBJ2-1; V: TRBV3-1; size: many; D: TRBD2
DNA: TGCGCCAGCAGCGCTAGGACAGGGGGGACTGAAGCTTTCTTT; CDR3: CASSARTGGTEAFF; J: TRBJ1-1; V: TRBV5-1; size: few; D: TRBD1
DNA: TGCAGCGTCCGGCGGCCGGGGAAGGAGACCCAGTACTTC; CDR3: CSVRRPGKETQYF; J: TRBJ2-5; V: TRBV29-1; size: -; D: -
DNA: TGTGCCTGGCTGGACAAGGGGGTGAGGGACGAGCAGTACTTC; CDR3: CAWLDKGVRDEQYF; J: TRBJ2-7; V: TRBV30; size: few; D: -
DNA: TGTGCCAGCAGCTTAACTAGAGGGTTGGGCAATGAGCAGTTCTTC; CDR3: CASSLTRGLGNEQFF; J: TRBJ2-1; V: TRBV7-2; size: many; D: -
DNA: TGTGCCAGCAGCTTACGGGCTAGGGACTACGAGCAGTACTTC; CDR3: CASSLRARDYEQYF; J: TRBJ2-7; V: TRBV7-9; size: many; D: -
DNA: TGTGCCAGCAGCGTCGGACAGGGGGACAATCAGCCCCAGCATTTT; CDR3: CASSVGQGDNQPQHF; J: TRBJ1-5; V: TRBV9; size: -; D: TRBD1
DNA: TGCAGTGCTAGACCTACAGGGAAGGCGGAGGGCTACACCTTC; CDR3: CSARPTGKAEGYTF; J: TRBJ1-2; V: TRBV20-1; size: few; D: -
DNA: TGTGCCAGCAGCTTGGACCCCCTGGTCGTCCAGCATTTT; CDR3: CASSLDPLVVQHF; J: TRBJ1-5; V: TRBV7-2; size: few; D: -
DNA: TGCAGTGCTACCCAAAGGACAGAGACCCAGTACTTC; CDR3: CSATQRTETQYF; J: TRBJ2-5; V: TRBV20-1; size: many; D: -
DNA: TGTGCCAGCAGCGCCCGATGGAGCACTGAAGCTTTCTTT; CDR3: CASSARWSTEAFF; J: TRBJ1-1; V: TRBV9; size: -; D: -
DNA: TGCAGCCGCGGCTTCGCAGAGACCCAGTACTTC; CDR3: CSRGFAETQYF; J: TRBJ2-5; V: TRBV29-1; size: -; D: -
DNA: TGTGCCAGCAGCCCCGGAGACAGGGGCGGCTACACCTTC; CDR3: CASSPGDRGGYTF; J: TRBJ1-2; V: TRBV7-2; size: many; D: TRBD1
DNA: TGTGCCAGCACTCAACAGAATGAGCAGTTCTTC; CDR3: CASTQQNEQFF; J: TRBJ2-1; V: TRBV3-1; size: many; D: -
DNA: TGTGCCTGGAATACGGACACTGAAGCTTTCTTT; CDR3: CAWNTDTEAFF; J: TRBJ1-1; V: TRBV30; size: -; D: -
DNA: TGCAGTGCTGAAGGACTAACTGTGAGAGAGACCCAGTACTTC; CDR3: CSAEGLTVRETQYF; J: TRBJ2-5; V: TRBV20-1; size: -; D: -
DNA: TGCAGTGCTAGCCCGGGGCCCTCTAGCGGGTACAATGAGCAGTACTTC; CDR3: CSASPGPSSGYNEQYF; J: TRBJ2-7; V: TRBV20-1; size: -; D: TRBD2
DNA: TGTGCCAGCAGCTTATTTCGTCACACCGGGGAGCTGTTTTTT; CDR3: CASSLFRHTGELFF; J: TRBJ2-2; V: TRBV7-2; size: few; D: -
DNA: TGTGCCAGCAGCTTCTCAGGGTTTAGCAATCAGCCCCAGCATTTT; CDR3: CASSFSGFSNQPQHF; J: TRBJ1-5; V: TRBV7-9; size: -; D: -